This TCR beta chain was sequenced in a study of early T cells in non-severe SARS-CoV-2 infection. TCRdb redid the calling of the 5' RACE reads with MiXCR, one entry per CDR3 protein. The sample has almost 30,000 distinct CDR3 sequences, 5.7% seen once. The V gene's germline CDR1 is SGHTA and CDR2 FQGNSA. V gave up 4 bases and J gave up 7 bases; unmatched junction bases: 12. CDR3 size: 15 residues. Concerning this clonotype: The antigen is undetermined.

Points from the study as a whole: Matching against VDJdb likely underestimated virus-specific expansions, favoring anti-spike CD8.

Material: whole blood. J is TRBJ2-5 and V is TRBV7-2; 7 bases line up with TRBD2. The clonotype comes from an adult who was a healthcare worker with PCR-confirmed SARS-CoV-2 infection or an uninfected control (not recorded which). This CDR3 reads CASSSPGDSGLTQYF. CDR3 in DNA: TGTGCCAGCAGCTCTCCCGGGGATAGCGGGTTGACCCAGTACTTC.